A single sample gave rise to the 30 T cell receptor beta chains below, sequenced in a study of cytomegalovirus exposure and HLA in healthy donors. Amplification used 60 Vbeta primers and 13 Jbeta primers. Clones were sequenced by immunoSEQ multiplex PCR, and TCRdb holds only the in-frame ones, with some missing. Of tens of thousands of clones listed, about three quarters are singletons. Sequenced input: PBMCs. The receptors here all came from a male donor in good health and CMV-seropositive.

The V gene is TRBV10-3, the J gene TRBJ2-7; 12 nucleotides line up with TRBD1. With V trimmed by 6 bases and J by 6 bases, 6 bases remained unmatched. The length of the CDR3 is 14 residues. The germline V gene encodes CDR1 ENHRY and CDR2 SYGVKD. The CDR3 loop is CAISQGQGAGEQYF. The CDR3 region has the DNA TGTGCCATCAGCCAGGGACAGGGGGCGGGCGAGCAGTACTTC.

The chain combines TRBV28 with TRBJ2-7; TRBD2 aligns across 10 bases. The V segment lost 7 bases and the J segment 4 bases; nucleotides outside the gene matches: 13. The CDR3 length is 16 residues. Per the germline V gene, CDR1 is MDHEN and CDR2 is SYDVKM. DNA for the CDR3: TGTGCCAGCAACCCTAGCGGGAGTTCGTTTGTGTACGAGCAGTACTTC. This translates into CASNPSGSSFVYEQYF.

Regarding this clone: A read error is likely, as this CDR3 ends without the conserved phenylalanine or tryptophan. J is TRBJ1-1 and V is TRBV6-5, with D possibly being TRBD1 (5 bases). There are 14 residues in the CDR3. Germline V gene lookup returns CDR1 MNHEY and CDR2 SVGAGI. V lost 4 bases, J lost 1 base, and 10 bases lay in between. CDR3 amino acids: CASSLSDRNTEAFL. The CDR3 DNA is TGTGCCAGCAGTTTATCCGACAGGAACACTGAAGCTTTCCTT.

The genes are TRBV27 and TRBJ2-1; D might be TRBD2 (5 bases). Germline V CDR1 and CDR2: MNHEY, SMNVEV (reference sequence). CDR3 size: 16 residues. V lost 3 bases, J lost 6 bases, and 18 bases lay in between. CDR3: CASSLRVVPSPNEQFF. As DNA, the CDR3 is TGTGCCAGCAGTTTGAGGGTAGTTCCTAGCCCCAATGAGCAGTTCTTC.

CDR3 sequence: CASSAVGGTEAFF. CDR3 DNA: TGCGCCAGCAGTGCGGTAGGAGGGACTGAAGCTTTCTTT. The V and J genes are TRBV10-1 and TRBJ1-1; D ambiguous. Germline V gives CDR1 WNHNN, CDR2 SYGVQD (reference sequence). V lost 4 bases, J lost 5 bases, and 11 bases lay in between. The CDR3 runs 13 residues.

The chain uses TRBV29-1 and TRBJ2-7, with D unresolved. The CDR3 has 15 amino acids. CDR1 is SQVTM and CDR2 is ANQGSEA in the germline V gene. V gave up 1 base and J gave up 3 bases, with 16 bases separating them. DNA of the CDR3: TGCAGCGTTGAAGTGTCCAGTTCAGGATACTACGAGCAGTACTTC. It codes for CSVEVSSSGYYEQYF.

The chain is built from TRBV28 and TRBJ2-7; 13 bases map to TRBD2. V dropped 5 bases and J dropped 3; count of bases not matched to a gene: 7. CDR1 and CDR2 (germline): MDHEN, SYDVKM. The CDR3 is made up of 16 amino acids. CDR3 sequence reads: CASSPHRTSGSYEQYF. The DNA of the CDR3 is TGTGCCAGCAGTCCTCATCGGACTAGCGGGAGCTACGAGCAGTACTTC. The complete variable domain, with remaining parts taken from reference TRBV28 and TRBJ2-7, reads DVKVTQSSRYLVKRTGEKVFLECVQDMDHENMFWYRQDPGLGLRLIYFSYDVKMKEKGDIPEGYSVSREKKERFSLILESASTNQTSMYLCASSPHRTSGSYEQYFGPGTRLTVT.

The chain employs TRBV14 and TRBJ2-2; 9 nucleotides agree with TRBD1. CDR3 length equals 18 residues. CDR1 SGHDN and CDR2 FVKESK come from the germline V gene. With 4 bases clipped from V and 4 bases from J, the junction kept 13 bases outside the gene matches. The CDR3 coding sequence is TGTGCCAGCAGCCTAATTTTCGACAGGGGGGCCAGCACCGGGGAGCTGTTTTTT. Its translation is CASSLIFDRGASTGELFF. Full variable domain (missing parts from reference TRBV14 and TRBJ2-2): EAGVTQFPSHSVIEKGQTVTLRCDPISGHDNLYWYRRVMGKEIKFLLHFVKESKQDESGMPNNRFLAERTGGTYSTLKVQPAELEDSGVYFCASSLIFDRGASTGELFFGEGSRLTVL.

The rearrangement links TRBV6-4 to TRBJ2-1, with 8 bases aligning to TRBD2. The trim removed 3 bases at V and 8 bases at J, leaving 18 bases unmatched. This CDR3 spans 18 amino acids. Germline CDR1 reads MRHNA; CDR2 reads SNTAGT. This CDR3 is CASSEREGSRGGGDEQFF. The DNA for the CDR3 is TGTGCCAGCAGTGAACGGGAGGGCAGTAGGGGAGGGGGAGATGAGCAGTTCTTC.

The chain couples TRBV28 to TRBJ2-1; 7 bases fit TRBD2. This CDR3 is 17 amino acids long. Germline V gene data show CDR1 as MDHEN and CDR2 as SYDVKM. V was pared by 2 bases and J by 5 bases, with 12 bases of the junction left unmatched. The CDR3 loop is CASSLGPTAGTNNEQFF. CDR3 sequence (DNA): TGTGCCAGCAGTTTAGGCCCCACAGCGGGGACGAACAATGAGCAGTTCTTC.

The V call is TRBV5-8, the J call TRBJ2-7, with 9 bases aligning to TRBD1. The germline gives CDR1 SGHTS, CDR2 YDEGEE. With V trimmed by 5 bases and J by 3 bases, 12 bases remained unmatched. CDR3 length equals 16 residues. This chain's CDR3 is CASRISGQGWVYEQYF. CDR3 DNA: TGTGCCAGCAGGATCTCGGGACAGGGCTGGGTCTACGAGCAGTACTTC.

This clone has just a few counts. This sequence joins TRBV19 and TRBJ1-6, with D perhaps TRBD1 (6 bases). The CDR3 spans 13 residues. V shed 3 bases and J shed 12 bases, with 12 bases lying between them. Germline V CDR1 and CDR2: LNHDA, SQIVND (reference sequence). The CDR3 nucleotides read TGTGCCAGTAGTATTCTCCAGGGGAAACCCCTCCACTTT. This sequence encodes CASSILQGKPLHF.

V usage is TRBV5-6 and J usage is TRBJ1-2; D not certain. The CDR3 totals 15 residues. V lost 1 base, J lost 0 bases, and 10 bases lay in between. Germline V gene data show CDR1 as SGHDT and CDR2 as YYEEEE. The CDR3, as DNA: TGTGCCAGCAGCTTGCGGAGGGTGGCTAACTATGGCTACACCTTC. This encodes CASSLRRVANYGYTF. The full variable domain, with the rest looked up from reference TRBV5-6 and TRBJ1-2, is DAGVTQSPTHLIKTRGQQVTLRCSPKSGHDTVSWYQQALGQGPQFIFQYYEEEERQRGNFPDRFSGHQFPNYSSELNVNALLLGDSALYLCASSLRRVANYGYTFGSGTRLTVV.

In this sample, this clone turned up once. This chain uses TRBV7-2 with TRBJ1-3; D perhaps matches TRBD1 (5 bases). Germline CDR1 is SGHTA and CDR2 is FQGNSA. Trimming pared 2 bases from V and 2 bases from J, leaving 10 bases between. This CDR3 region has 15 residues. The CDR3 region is CASSLSGGAGNTIYF. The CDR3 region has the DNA TGTGCCAGCAGCTTATCTGGGGGGGCTGGAAACACCATATATTTT.

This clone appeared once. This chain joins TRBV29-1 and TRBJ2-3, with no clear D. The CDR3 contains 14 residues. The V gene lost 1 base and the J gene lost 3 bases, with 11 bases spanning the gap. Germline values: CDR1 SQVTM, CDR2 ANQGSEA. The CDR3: CSVEGSAATDTQYF. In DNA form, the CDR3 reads TGCAGCGTTGAAGGTTCCGCGGCAACAGATACGCAGTATTTT.

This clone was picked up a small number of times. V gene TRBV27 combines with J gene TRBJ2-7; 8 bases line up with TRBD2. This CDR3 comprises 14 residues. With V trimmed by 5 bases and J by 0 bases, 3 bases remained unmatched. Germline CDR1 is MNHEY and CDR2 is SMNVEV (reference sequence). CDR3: CASSLLAASYEQYF. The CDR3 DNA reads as TGTGCCAGCAGTCTACTAGCGGCCTCCTACGAGCAGTACTTC.

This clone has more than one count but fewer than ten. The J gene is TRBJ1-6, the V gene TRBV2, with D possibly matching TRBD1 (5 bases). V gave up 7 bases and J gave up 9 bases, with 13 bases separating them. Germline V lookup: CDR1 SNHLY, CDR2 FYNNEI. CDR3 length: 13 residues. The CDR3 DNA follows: TGTGCCAGCACACCTTCGACAGCTTCACCCCTCCACTTT. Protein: CASTPSTASPLHF.

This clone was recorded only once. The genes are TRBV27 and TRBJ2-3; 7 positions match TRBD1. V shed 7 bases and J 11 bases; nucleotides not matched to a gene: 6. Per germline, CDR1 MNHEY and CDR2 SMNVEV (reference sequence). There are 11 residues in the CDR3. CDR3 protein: CASTTRDRQYF. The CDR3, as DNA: TGTGCCAGCACGACAAGGGACAGGCAGTATTTT.

The DNA for the CDR3 is TGTGCCAGCGCCTCAACTCGGTATGAGCCCCAGCATTTT. This codes for CASASTRYEPQHF. The genes are TRBV28 and TRBJ1-5; D gene ambiguous. Looked up from germline, CDR1 is MDHEN and CDR2 is SYDVKM. Trimming took 8 bases from V and 8 from J, leaving 16 bases between them. The CDR3 contains 13 residues. The full variable domain, completed using reference TRBV28 and TRBJ1-5, is DVKVTQSSRYLVKRTGEKVFLECVQDMDHENMFWYRQDPGLGLRLIYFSYDVKMKEKGDIPEGYSVSREKKERFSLILESASTNQTSMYLCASASTRYEPQHFGDGTRLSIL.

The CDR3 DNA follows: TGTGCCAGCAGCAAACGGACAGGGGGGAACCAGCCCCAGCATTTT. This translates into CASSKRTGGNQPQHF. The V and J genes are TRBV13 and TRBJ1-5, with 10 bases lining up with TRBD1. J gave up 7 bases and V 5 bases, and 8 bases lay outside the gene matches. Germline V gene sequence: CDR1 PRHDT, CDR2 FYEKMQ (reference sequence). The CDR3 covers 15 residues.

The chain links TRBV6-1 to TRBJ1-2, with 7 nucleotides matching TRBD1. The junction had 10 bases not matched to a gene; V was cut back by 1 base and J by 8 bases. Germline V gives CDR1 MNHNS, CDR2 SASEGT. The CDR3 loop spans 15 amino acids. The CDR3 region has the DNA TGTGCCAGCAGTGAAGGAGGGCCAGGGGGTAAGGGCTACACCTTC. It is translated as CASSEGGPGGKGYTF.

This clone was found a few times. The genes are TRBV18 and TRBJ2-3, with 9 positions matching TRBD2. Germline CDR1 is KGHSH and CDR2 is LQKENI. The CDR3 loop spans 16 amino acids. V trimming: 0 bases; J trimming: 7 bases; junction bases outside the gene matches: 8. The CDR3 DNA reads TGTGCCAGCTCACCACCAGGCGGGAGGGCCGGAAATACGCAGTATTTT. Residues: CASSPPGGRAGNTQYF.

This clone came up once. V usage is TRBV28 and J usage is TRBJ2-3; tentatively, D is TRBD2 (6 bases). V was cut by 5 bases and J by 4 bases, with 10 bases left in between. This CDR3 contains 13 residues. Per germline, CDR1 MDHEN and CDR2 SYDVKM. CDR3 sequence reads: CASSTLAADTQYF. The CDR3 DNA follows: TGTGCCAGCAGTACACTAGCAGCAGATACGCAGTATTTT.

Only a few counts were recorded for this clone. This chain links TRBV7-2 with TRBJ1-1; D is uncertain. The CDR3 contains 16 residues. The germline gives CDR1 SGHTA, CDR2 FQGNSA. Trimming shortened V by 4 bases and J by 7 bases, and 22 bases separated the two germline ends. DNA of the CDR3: TGTGCCAGCAGCTCACTAGTGTTGGGCTCCGATAGTGAAGCTTTCTTT. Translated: CASSSLVLGSDSEAFF.

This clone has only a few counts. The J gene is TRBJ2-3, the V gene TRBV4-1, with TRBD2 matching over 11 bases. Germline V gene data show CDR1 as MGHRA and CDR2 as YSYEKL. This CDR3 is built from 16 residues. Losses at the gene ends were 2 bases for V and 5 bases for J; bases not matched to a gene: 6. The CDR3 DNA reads TGCGCCAGCAGCCAAATAGCGGGGGGGCCTAAAGATACGCAGTATTTT. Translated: CASSQIAGGPKDTQYF.

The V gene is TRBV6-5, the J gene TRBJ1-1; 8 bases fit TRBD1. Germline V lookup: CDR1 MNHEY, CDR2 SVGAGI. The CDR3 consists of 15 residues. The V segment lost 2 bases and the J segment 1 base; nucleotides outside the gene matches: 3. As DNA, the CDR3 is TGTGCCAGCAGTTACCCCGGGACAGGGAACACTGAAGCTTTCTTT. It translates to CASSYPGTGNTEAFF.

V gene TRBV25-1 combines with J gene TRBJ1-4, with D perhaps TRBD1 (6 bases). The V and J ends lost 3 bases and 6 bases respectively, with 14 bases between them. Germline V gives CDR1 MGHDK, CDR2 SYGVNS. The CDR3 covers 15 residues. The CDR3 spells CASSDFRGGDEKLFF. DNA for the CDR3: TGTGCCAGCAGTGATTTCAGGGGCGGAGATGAAAAACTGTTTTTT.

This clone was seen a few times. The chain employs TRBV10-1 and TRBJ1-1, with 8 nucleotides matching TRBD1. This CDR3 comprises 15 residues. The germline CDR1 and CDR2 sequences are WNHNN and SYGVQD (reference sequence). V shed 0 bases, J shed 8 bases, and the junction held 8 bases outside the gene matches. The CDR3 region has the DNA TGCGCCAGCAGTGAGTCCGTCGGAGGGGACAGGGAAGCTTTCTTT. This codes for CASSESVGGDREAFF.

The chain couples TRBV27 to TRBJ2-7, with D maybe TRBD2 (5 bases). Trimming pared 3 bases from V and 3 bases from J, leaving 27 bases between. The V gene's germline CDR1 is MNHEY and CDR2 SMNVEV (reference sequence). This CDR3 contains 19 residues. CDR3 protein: CASSFSALGFQRSHYEQYF. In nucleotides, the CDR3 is TGTGCCAGCAGTTTTTCAGCCTTAGGCTTCCAGCGGTCACACTACGAGCAGTACTTC.

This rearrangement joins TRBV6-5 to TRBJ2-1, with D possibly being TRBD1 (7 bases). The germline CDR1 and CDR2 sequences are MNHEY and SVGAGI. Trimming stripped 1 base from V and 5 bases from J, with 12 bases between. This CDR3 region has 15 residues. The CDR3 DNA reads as TGTGCCAGCAGTTACTGGCGGGACAGAAACAATGAGCAGTTCTTC. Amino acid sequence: CASSYWRDRNNEQFF.